These 6 T cell receptor beta chains originate from one sample sequenced in a study of blood T cell repertoires in COVID-19. The data were produced by immunoSEQ multiplex PCR, yet TCRdb's version contains in-frame clones alone and is incomplete. The sample carries tens of thousands of clones, about 70% recorded once. Sequencing was carried out using peripheral blood. The origin of the receptors is a man aged 45-60 years with COVID-19, enrolled during active disease.

This rearrangement joins TRBV5-8 to TRBJ2-7; 8 bases line up with TRBD1. V lost 1 base, J lost 3 bases, and 9 bases stayed unmatched. The CDR3 is 16 amino acids. Germline V gene data show CDR1 as SGHTS and CDR2 as YDEGEE. CDR3 nucleotide sequence: TGTGCCAGCAGCTTGTTCCTCGGGACAGGAAACTACGAGCAGTACTTC. It is translated as CASSLFLGTGNYEQYF.

In its sample, this clone was seen a few times. J is TRBJ2-5 and V is TRBV24-1; D possibly corresponds to TRBD1 (6 bases). The germline V and J ends were trimmed by 3 bases and 0 bases, with 7 bases remaining between them. Germline CDR1 and CDR2: KGHDR and SFDVKD. The length of the CDR3 is 14 residues. CDR3 in amino acids: CATSDPGDQETQYF. In nucleotides, the CDR3 is TGTGCCACCAGTGATCCAGGGGACCAAGAGACCCAGTACTTC.

The rearrangement joins TRBV24-1 to TRBJ2-1; 10 bases match TRBD2. Germline CDR1 KGHDR, CDR2 SFDVKD. The CDR3 has 15 residues. V gave up 7 bases and J gave up 3 bases; unmatched junction bases: 5. Here the CDR3 DNA reads TGTGCCACCAGGTCTAGCGGGGGAATCTACAATGAGCAGTTCTTC. Its translation is CATRSSGGIYNEQFF.

This chain connects TRBV9 to TRBJ1-3; D remains unclear. The germline V gene encodes CDR1 SGDLS and CDR2 YYNGEE. The CDR3 consists of 14 residues. Trimming cost V 3 bases and J 0 bases, with 7 bases left between them. The CDR3 spells CASSGEISGNTIYF. DNA for the CDR3: TGTGCCAGCAGCGGTGAGATCTCTGGAAACACCATATATTTT. Variable domain in full (rest from reference TRBV9 and TRBJ1-3): DSGVTQTPKHLITATGQRVTLRCSPRSGDLSVYWYQQSLDQGLQFLIQYYNGEERAKGNILERFSAQQFPDLHSELNLSSLELGDSALYFCASSGEISGNTIYFGEGSWLTVV.

The chain is built from TRBV4-1 and TRBJ2-4; a weak D match, TRBD2 (6 bases). CDR1 is MGHRA and CDR2 is YSYEKL in the germline V gene. The CDR3 is 14 residues long. V lost 2 bases to trimming and J lost 3 bases, with 8 bases between them. As DNA, the CDR3 is TGCGCCAGCAGCCAACAGGAGGGCAAAAACATTCAGTACTTC. Amino acid sequence: CASSQQEGKNIQYF.

The V gene is TRBV5-4, the J gene TRBJ2-7, with 9 bases matching TRBD2. With V trimmed by 4 bases and J by 2 bases, 4 bases remained unmatched. Germline V lookup: CDR1 SGHNT, CDR2 YYREEE (reference sequence). The CDR3 consists of 14 residues. In DNA, the CDR3 is TGTGCCAGCAGCCGGACTAGCGTTCCCTACGAGCAGTACTTC. Amino acids: CASSRTSVPYEQYF.